This T cell receptor beta chain originates from a study of OX40 agonist ivuxolimab in advanced cancers. Study details: Patients received ivuxolimab, an intravenous treatment, every 2 weeks at 0.01 to 10 mg/kg. Eligibility rules accepted prior anti-PD-1, anti-PD-L1 or anti-CTLA-4 therapy, and 30% to 40% had some. Study observations and caveats: Expanded clones belonging to CD8+ T cells outnumbered, on average, those of CD4+. Patients with a partial response at 0.1-3.0 mg/kg had among the lowest clonal expansion.

CDR1 and CDR2 from the germline V gene are SNHLY and FYNNEI. The CDR3 totals 14 residues. The V gene end was trimmed by 6 bases and the J gene end by 5 bases; junction bases not matched to a gene: 9. TCRdb keeps only in-frame clones here, not all; method: immunoSEQ multiplex PCR. In the table there are 85,000 to 120,000 clones, 90% of which are singletons. This clone was seen once. Its cognate antigen is unknown. The receptor's source is an adult with an advanced solid tumor such as melanoma, head and neck, liver or kidney cancer. The gene calls are TRBV2 and TRBJ2-5, with 7 bases aligning to TRBD2. Here the sequenced sample was CD4+ or CD8+ T cells sorted from blood, taken in a trial of the OX40 agonist ivuxolimab. The CDR3 spells CASSWGGNLETQYF. CDR3 coding DNA: TGTGCCAGCAGCTGGGGGGGAAACTTGGAGACCCAGTACTTC.